These T cell receptor beta chains were read from a single sample in a study of blood T cell repertoires in COVID-19. The repertoire was sequenced with immunoSEQ multiplex PCR; TCRdb's copy has only in-frame clones and lacks some. The repertoire holds fewer than 350,000 clones, with around nine tenths as singletons. Sequencing input: PBMCs or T cells enriched from blood (not recorded which). The origin of the receptors is a woman between 40 and 50 years old who had recovered from COVID-19. Each CDR3 is given with its conserved first and last residue. A D gene is named only where the DNA matches it firmly. Size values are once, few and many counts, or a class for expanded clones, and some rows have none.

cdr3_nt cdr3_aa v_call d_call j_call clone_size
TGTGCCAGCAGCTCCAGACAGCCATATGGCTACACCTTC CASSSRQPYGYTF TRBV7-9 - TRBJ1-2 many
TGTGCCAGCAGCCAAGATCTACGGGGGGGGGACCCCGGGGAGCTGTTTTTT CASSQDLRGGDPGELFF TRBV4-2 TRBD2 TRBJ2-2 -
TGTGCCAGCAGTCCACAGGGGGTCCAGCGAAACACCATATATTTT CASSPQGVQRNTIYF TRBV6-5 TRBD1 TRBJ1-3 -
TGCGCCAGCAGGACCCCGGAGGGAGGCTACGAGCAGTACTTC CASRTPEGGYEQYF TRBV5-1 - TRBJ2-7 -
TGCGCCAGCAGCAAAGAGGACAGCAACACTGAAGCTTTCTTT CASSKEDSNTEAFF TRBV4-1 - TRBJ1-1 -
TGTGCCAGCAGCGCTACCAGGTGGAAGGCCACAACTAATGAAAAACTGTTTTTT CASSATRWKATTNEKLFF TRBV2 - TRBJ1-4 -
TGCGCCAGCTTGCGGGGGCCGGAGACCGGGGAGCTGTTTTTT CASLRGPETGELFF TRBV5-1 - TRBJ2-2 -
TGTGCCAGCAGACGGGGACAGGGGGCTAATCAGCCCCAGCATTTT CASRRGQGANQPQHF TRBV6-5 TRBD1 TRBJ1-5 -
TGCAGCGTCGGGGAGGGAACCGGGGAGACCCAGTACTTC CSVGEGTGETQYF TRBV29-1 TRBD2 TRBJ2-5 -
TGTGCCAGCAGCTTTGGGCTAGCAGTAGATACGCAGTATTTT CASSFGLAVDTQYF TRBV7-2 - TRBJ2-3 -
TGTGCCAGCAGCCCCCTCGAGGTGGGGCATAAGGGGAACACTGAAGCTTTCTTT CASSPLEVGHKGNTEAFF TRBV7-3 - TRBJ1-1 once
TGTGCCAGCAACTACATTATGGGGACAGGGCTTGCCGAGCAGTACTTC CASNYIMGTGLAEQYF TRBV5-5 TRBD1 TRBJ2-7 -
TGTGCCAGCAGCGGACTACAGGGAGAGGGCACTGAAGCTTTCTTT CASSGLQGEGTEAFF TRBV9 - TRBJ1-1 -
TGTGCCAGCAGGGCCCTCCAGGGGGGTTACTCACCCCTCCACTTT CASRALQGGYSPLHF TRBV2 TRBD1 TRBJ1-6 -
TGTGCCAGCAGCTTAGCGCGGCTTGAAGCTTTCTTT CASSLARLEAFF TRBV7-2 - TRBJ1-1 -
TGCGCCAGCAGTGAGTTCCCAGGGACAGGGGGGACTGAAGCTTTCTTT CASSEFPGTGGTEAFF TRBV10-1 TRBD1 TRBJ1-1 -
TGCAGTGCTAGTTTGGGACTACCAGATACGCAGTATTTT CSASLGLPDTQYF TRBV20-1 TRBD2 TRBJ2-3 -
TGTGCCAGCAGCCCACGCAACACAGGGAACACTGAAGCTTTCTTT CASSPRNTGNTEAFF TRBV5-4 - TRBJ1-1 once
TGTGCCAGCAGCACTCGACTAGCGGGGGGACCTCTTGGGTACAATGAGCAGTTCTTC CASSTRLAGGPLGYNEQFF TRBV11-2 TRBD2 TRBJ2-1 -
TGTGCCAGTAGCTCCCAGGGAAATCAGCCCCAGCATTTT CASSSQGNQPQHF TRBV19 - TRBJ1-5 -
TGTGCCAGCAGCGAGGGGGGACAGGATAATTCACCCCTCCACTTT CASSEGGQDNSPLHF TRBV9 TRBD1 TRBJ1-6 few
TGTGCCAGCAGGGCTGCGGGGGTAGATACGCAGTATTTT CASRAAGVDTQYF TRBV5-5 TRBD2 TRBJ2-3 -
TGTGCCAGCAGTTTAGATCGGGGCTATGGCTACACCTTC CASSLDRGYGYTF TRBV27 - TRBJ1-2 -
TGTGCCAGCAGTGCGGGGGGCACTGAAGCTTTCTTT CASSAGGTEAFF TRBV2 - TRBJ1-1 -
TGCGCCAGCAGCCAAGAGGGACAGGGTGACACTGAAGCTTTCTTT CASSQEGQGDTEAFF TRBV4-3 TRBD1 TRBJ1-1 few
TGTGCCAGCAGCTCGAGACTAGCGGGAGTAGTTCAGTATGAGCAGTTCTTC CASSSRLAGVVQYEQFF TRBV5-4 TRBD2 TRBJ2-1 -
TGTGCCAGAGGACAGGGAAAAAGGTACACTGAAGCTTTCTTT CARGQGKRYTEAFF TRBV6-4 TRBD1 TRBJ1-1 -
TGTGCCAGTAGTCGGGACAGGGCCGACGAGCAGTACTTC CASSRDRADEQYF TRBV19 TRBD1 TRBJ2-7 -
TGTGCCAGCAGCCAAGACGGGGGGGCAGGGACCACCGGGGAGCTGTTTTTT CASSQDGGAGTTGELFF TRBV4-2 TRBD2 TRBJ2-2 -
TGCGCCAGCAGCCGCGAACTACCACCCTACGAGCAGTACTTC CASSRELPPYEQYF TRBV4-1 - TRBJ2-7 -
TGTGCCAGCTCCCCTCAGGGCGCCGATCAGCCCCAGCATTTT CASSPQGADQPQHF TRBV18 - TRBJ1-5 -
TGTGCCTGGACCCCTAGGGGCGCAGATACGCAGTATTTT CAWTPRGADTQYF TRBV30 - TRBJ2-3 -
TGTGCCAGCTCACCCCTAGGGACAGGGGACACTGAAGCTTTCTTT CASSPLGTGDTEAFF TRBV18 TRBD1 TRBJ1-1 -
TGTGCCAGTAGTGCCGGTTTGAGACTAGCGGGCCTCAGCTCCTACAATGAGCAGTTCTTC CASSAGLRLAGLSSYNEQFF TRBV19 TRBD2 TRBJ2-1 -
TGTGCCAGTAGTTTCTCCTTCGCGGGGGAGACCCAGTACTTC CASSFSFAGETQYF TRBV19 - TRBJ2-5 -
TGCGCCAGCAGGCAACAAAGCGGGGCAAGCTACACCTTC CASRQQSGASYTF TRBV10-2 - TRBJ1-2 few
TGCGCCAGCAGTCAATCCGCTCGACAGGGTGTAGAGGCCAACGTCCTGACTTTC CASSQSARQGVEANVLTF TRBV23-1 TRBD1 TRBJ2-6 -
TGCGCCAGCAGCGGAACGACAGCCTCGAATGAAAAACTGTTTTTT CASSGTTASNEKLFF TRBV5-1 - TRBJ1-4 -
TGCGCCAGCAGCCAATCCGGGATCAACTATGGCTACACCTTC CASSQSGINYGYTF TRBV4-3 - TRBJ1-2 -
TGTGCCAGCAGTTCCCCGAGGACAGGGTGGAACTATGGCTACACCTTC CASSSPRTGWNYGYTF TRBV6-5 TRBD1 TRBJ1-2 -
TGTGCCAGTAGTATTGGTTGGAGGGACAGGGGGCAGTCCTACAATGAGCAGTTCTTC CASSIGWRDRGQSYNEQFF TRBV19 TRBD1 TRBJ2-1 few
TGTGCCATCAGTGACCTAGGACAGGGCGCCCACAATGAGCAGTTCTTC CAISDLGQGAHNEQFF TRBV10-3 TRBD1 TRBJ2-1 -
TGCGCCAGCAGCCAAGGGAGAGTGGCAGGGAACCAGCCCCAGCATTTT CASSQGRVAGNQPQHF TRBV4-1 - TRBJ1-5 -
TGTGCCAGCAGCGTAGACGGCAGGGCAGACACTGAAGCTTTCTTT CASSVDGRADTEAFF TRBV9 - TRBJ1-1 -
TGCAGTGCTAGTGGACAGGCCGGGGGGGCTGGCTACACCTTC CSASGQAGGAGYTF TRBV20-1 TRBD1 TRBJ1-2 -
TGTGCCAGCAGATCCCAGGGGGGTTATCGCGGCTACACCTTC CASRSQGGYRGYTF TRBV5-5 TRBD1 TRBJ1-2 -